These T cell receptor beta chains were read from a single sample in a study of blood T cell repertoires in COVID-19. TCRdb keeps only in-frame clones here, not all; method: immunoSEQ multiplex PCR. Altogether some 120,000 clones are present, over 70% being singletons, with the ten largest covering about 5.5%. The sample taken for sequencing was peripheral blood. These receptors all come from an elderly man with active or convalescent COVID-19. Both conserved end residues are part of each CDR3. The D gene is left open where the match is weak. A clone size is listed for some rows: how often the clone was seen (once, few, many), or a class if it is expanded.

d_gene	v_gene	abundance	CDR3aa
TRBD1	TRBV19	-	CASKKGQGYNQPQHF
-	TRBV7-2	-	CASSSPIGQTVLTF
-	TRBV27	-	CASGTGTYSGNTIYF
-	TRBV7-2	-	CASSLAIGNTGNTIYF
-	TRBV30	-	CAWSVQGNNQPQHF
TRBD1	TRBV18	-	CASSPGQGEITEAFF
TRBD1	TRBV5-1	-	CASSLRGLADTQYF
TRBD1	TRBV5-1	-	CASRDTGQPYEQYF
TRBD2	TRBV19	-	CASSIVALGTSGGGSTDTQYF
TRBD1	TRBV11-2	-	CASSFRDSFMGDTQYF
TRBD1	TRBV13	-	CASSLVAQGAKEQFF
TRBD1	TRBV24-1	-	CATSDPDRGTDTQYF
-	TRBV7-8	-	CASSPLGDYEQYF
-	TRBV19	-	CASSIAREQFF
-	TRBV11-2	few	CASSLDLSPREQYF
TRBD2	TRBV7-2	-	CASCLMAGESETQYF
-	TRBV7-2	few	CASSLDGRSPLHF
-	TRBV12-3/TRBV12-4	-	CASGSYTGELFF
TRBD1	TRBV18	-	CASSRDRANEKLFF
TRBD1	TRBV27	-	CASRPDRVGGYTF
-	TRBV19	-	CATHAGILGYTF
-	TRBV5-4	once	CASSLGGTDTQYF
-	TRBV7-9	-	CASSPGGIYGYTF
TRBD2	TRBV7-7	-	CASSLELAGDNEQFF
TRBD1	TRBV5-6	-	CASSPITGGTEAFF
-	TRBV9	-	CARAGQTYEQYF
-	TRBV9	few	CASSVGTYNEQFF